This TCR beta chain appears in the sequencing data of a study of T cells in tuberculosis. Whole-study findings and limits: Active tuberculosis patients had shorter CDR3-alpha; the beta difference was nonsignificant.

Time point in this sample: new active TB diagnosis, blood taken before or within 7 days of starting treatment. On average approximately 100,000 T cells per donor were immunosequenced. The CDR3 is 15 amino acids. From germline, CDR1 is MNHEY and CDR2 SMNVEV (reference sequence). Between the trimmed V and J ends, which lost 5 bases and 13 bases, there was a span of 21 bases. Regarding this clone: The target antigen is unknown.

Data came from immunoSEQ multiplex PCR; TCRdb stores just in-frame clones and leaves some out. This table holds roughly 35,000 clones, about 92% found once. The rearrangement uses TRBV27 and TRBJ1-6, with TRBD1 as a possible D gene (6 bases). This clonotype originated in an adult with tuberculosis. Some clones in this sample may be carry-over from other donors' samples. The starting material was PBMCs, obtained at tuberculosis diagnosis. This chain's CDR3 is CASSPTDSPRPPLHF. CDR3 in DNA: TGTGCCAGCAGTCCAACGGACAGCCCCCGCCCCCCCCTCCACTTT.